This is a list of T cell receptor beta chains from one sample in a study of blood T cell repertoires in COVID-19. Method: immunoSEQ multiplex PCR; TCRdb's copy keeps in-frame clones and lacks some. The data contain roughly 300,000 clones, around 87% of them singletons. Material: PBMCs or T cells enriched from blood (not recorded which). The source of these receptors is a young woman who had recovered from COVID-19. Each CDR3 is given without its conserved first and last residue. Each record gives: V gene, J gene, CDR3 protein.

>TRBV20-1|TRBJ2-6
SASRGGEAGANVLT
>TRBV6-5|TRBJ1-1
ATAGNQNTEAF
>TRBV5-1|TRBJ1-1
ASSLGGRGTEAF
>TRBV18|TRBJ1-2
ASSLRTGGPSYGYT
>TRBV7-6|TRBJ1-2
ASSLVGGEDGYT
>TRBV28|TRBJ2-5
ASSLSRVYQETQY
>TRBV6-5|TRBJ2-1
ASPAGSLDEQF
>TRBV29-1|TRBJ1-1
SVGGQGGTEAF
>TRBV19|TRBJ1-1
ASSIGRGLNTEAF
>TRBV11-2|TRBJ1-2
ASSLDSVGGYGYT
>TRBV6-5|TRBJ1-3
ASSYRESAGTIY
>TRBV24-1|TRBJ2-1
ATSARSTSGGQF
>TRBV19|TRBJ2-1
ASSTQGISAYNEQF
>TRBV7-2|TRBJ2-5
ASSLGGWQETQY
>TRBV4-3|TRBJ2-7
ASSQDLGAGYEQY
>TRBV5-1|TRBJ1-6
ASSLALDSPLH
>TRBV6-1|TRBJ2-5
ASSETRGIMETQY
>TRBV18|TRBJ1-1
ASSEERWTEAF
>TRBV12-3/TRBV12-4|TRBJ1-2
ASIRHNYGYT
>TRBV6-5|TRBJ2-5
ASGSTGVKETQY
>TRBV28|TRBJ1-4
ASSLGGIREKLF
>TRBV6-1|TRBJ1-5
ASSDQSYRDRDKSQH
>TRBV4-2|TRBJ1-5
ASSITQGATNQPQH
>TRBV25-1|TRBJ1-2
ASRDHRELGGYT
>TRBV5-6|TRBJ1-1
ASSLSWVTRDTEAF
>TRBV11-2|TRBJ2-7
ASSRRELSEQY
>TRBV2|TRBJ1-4
ASSGKVTSTINEKLF
>TRBV7-3|TRBJ2-4
ASSPGTGGKNIQY
>TRBV15|TRBJ2-5
ATSRGMGQGQETQY
>TRBV5-1|TRBJ2-1
ASSDGTGFYNEQF